What follows is one T cell receptor (beta chain) and its context. The antigen is unknown. Germline and junction disagree at one end, which may indicate a read error. Unique-molecular-identifier-tagged TCR beta cDNA libraries were used. TCRdb reprocessed the PCR reads via MiXCR and lists one record per CDR3 protein. Of approximately 730,000 distinct CDR3 sequences listed, around 27% were seen once; the top ten hold around 0.6%. This sample is drawn from a study of post-analysis software for immune sequencing data. About the study: There were relapsing-remitting, secondary progressive and progressive-relapsing multiple sclerosis among the disease courses included. General study points: Controls had significantly higher normalized Chao1 diversity than multiple sclerosis patients. In patients, about 5 TRBV segments were more frequent than in controls, with TRBV5-6, TRBV5-1 and TRBV20-1 among them.

The CDR3 has 14 amino acids. Germline lookup yields CDR1 MNHEY and CDR2 SVGEGT. The chain couples TRBV6-2 or TRBV6-3 to TRBJ1-5; 7 bases fit TRBD1. This receptor was obtained from a girl aged 5-17 years with multiple sclerosis. Material: blood. The CDR3 reads CASKRDSSNQSQHF. CDR3 coding DNA: TGTGCCAGCAAACGGGACAGTAGTAATCAGTCCCAGCATTTT.